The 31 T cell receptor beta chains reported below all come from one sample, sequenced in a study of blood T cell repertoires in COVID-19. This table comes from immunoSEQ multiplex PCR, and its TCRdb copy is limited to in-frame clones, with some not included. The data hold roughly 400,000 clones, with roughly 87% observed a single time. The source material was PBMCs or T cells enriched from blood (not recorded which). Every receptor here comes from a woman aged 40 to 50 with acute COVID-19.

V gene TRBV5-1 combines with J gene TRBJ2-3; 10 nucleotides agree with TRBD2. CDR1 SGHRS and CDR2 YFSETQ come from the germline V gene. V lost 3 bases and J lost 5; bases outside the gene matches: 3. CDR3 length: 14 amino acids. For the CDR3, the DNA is TGCGCCAGCAGCTGGACTAGCGGAAAAGATACGCAGTATTTT. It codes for CASSWTSGKDTQYF.

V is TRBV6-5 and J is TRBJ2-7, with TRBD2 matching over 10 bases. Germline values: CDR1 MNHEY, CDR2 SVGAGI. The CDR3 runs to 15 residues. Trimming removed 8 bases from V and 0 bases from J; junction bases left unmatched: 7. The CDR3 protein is CASGERGGFSYEQYF. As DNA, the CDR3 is TGTGCCAGCGGGGAGCGGGGGGGGTTCTCCTACGAGCAGTACTTC.

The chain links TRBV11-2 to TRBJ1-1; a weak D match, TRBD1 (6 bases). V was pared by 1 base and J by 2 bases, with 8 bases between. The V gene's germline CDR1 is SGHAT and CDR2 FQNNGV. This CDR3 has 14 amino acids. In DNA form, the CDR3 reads TGTGCCAGCAGCTTAGGCAGGGGTAACACTGAAGCTTTCTTT. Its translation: CASSLGRGNTEAFF.

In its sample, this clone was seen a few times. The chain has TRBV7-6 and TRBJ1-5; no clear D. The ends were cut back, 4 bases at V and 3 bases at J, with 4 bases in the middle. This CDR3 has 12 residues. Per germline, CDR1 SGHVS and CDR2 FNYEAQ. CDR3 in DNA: TGTGCCAGCAGCTCAGACAATCAGCCCCAGCATTTT. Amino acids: CASSSDNQPQHF.

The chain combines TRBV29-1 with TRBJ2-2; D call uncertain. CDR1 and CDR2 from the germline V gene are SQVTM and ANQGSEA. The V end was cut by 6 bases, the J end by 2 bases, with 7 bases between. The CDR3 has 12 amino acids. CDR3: CSVAGNTGELFF. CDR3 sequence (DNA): TGCAGCGTAGCAGGAAACACCGGGGAGCTGTTTTTT.

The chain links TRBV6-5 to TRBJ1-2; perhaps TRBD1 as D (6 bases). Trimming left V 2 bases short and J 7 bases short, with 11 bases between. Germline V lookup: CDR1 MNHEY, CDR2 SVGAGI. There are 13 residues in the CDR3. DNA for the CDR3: TGTGCCAGCAGTTACGGGGGGGCGGGTGGCTACACCTTC. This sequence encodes CASSYGGAGGYTF.

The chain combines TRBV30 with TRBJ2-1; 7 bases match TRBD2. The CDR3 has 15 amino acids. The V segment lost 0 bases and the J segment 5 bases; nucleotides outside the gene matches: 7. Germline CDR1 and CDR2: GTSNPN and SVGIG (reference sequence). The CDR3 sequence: CAWSVGLAENNEQFF. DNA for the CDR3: TGTGCCTGGAGTGTAGGGCTAGCGGAAAACAATGAGCAGTTCTTC.

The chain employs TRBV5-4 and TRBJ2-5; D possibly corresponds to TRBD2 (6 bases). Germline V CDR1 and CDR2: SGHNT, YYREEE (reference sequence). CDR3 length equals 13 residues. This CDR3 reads CAMKRGGGETQYF. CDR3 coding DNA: TGTGCAATGAAAAGGGGAGGCGGCGAGACCCAGTACTTC.

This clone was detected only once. The CDR3 is CATPGTGNTEAFF. CDR3 bases: TGTGCCACCCCCGGGACAGGGAACACTGAAGCTTTCTTT. The V and J genes are TRBV7-6 and TRBJ1-1, with 8 bases lining up with TRBD1. V lost 10 bases and J lost 1; bases outside the gene matches: 5. The CDR3 length is 13 residues. Germline lookup yields CDR1 SGHVS and CDR2 FNYEAQ.

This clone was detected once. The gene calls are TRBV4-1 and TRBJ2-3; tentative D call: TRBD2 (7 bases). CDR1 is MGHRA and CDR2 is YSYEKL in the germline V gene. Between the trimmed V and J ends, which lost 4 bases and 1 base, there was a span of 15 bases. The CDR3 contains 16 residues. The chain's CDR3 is CASSPGGGRGTDTQYF. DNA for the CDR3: TGCGCCAGCAGCCCTGGGGGGGGCCGTGGCACAGATACGCAGTATTTT.

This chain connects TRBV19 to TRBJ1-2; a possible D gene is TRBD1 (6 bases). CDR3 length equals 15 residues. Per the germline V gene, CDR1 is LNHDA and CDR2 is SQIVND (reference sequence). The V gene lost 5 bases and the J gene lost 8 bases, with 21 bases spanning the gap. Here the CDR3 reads CASSDDRRGGGGYTF. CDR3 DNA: TGTGCCAGTAGTGACGACCGCCGAGGCGGGGGCGGCTACACCTTC.

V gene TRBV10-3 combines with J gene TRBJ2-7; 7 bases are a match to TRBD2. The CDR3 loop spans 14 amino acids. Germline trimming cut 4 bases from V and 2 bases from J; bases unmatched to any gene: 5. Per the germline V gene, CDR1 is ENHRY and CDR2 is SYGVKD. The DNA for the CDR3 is TGTGCCATCAGTGGGGGGGGTGCGGCCTACGAGCAGTACTTC. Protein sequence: CAISGGGAAYEQYF.

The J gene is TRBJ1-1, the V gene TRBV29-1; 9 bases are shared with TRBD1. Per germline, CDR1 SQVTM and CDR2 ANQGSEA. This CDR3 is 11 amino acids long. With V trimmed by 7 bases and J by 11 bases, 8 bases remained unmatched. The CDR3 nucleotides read TGCAGCGGCGGACAGGGGTTTCTGGCTTTCTTT. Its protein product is CSGGQGFLAFF.

The CDR3 loop reads CASSEGGWSTEAFF. In nucleotides, the CDR3 is TGTGCCAGCAGTGAAGGGGGCTGGAGCACTGAAGCTTTCTTT. The V gene is TRBV6-1, the J gene TRBJ1-1; TRBD1 is a possible D gene (5 bases). The CDR3 totals 14 residues. Trimming took 1 base from V and 4 from J, leaving 10 bases between them. CDR1 is MNHNS and CDR2 is SASEGT in the germline V gene.

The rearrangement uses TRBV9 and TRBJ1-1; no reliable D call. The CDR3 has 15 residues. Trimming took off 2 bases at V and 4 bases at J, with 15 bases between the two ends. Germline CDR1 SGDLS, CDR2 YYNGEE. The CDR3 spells CASSVSIKGGTEAFF. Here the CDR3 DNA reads TGTGCCAGCAGCGTTTCCATTAAAGGCGGCACTGAAGCTTTCTTT.

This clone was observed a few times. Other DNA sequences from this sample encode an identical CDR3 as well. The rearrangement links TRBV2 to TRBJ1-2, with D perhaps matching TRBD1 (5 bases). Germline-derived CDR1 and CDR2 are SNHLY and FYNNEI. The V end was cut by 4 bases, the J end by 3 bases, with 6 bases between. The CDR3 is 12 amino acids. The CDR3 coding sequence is TGTGCCAGCAGTGCACAGGACTATGGCTACACCTTC. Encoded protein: CASSAQDYGYTF. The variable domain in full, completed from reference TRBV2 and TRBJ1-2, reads EPEVTQTPSHQVTQMGQEVILRCVPISNHLYFYWYRQILGQKVEFLVSFYNNEISEKSEIFDDQFSVERPDGSNFTLKIRSTKLEDSAMYFCASSAQDYGYTFGSGTRLTVV.

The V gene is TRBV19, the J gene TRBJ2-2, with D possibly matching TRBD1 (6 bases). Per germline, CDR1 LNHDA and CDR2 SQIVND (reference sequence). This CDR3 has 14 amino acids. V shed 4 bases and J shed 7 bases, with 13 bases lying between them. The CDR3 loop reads CASSTTGRYGELFF. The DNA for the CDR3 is TGTGCCAGTAGTACCACAGGGAGATACGGGGAGCTGTTTTTT.

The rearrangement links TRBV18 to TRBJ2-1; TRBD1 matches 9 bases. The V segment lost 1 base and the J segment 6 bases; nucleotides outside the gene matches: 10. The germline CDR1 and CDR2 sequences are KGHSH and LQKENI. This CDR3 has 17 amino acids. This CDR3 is CASSPLLGTGMGNEQFF. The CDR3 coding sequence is TGTGCCAGCTCACCACTTCTCGGGACAGGGATGGGCAATGAGCAGTTCTTC.

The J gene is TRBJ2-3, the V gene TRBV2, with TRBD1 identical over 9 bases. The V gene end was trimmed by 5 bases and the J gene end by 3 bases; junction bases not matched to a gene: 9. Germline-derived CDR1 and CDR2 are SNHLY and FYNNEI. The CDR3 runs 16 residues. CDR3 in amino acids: CASSLQGAVRTDTQYF. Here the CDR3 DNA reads TGTGCCAGCAGTCTACAGGGGGCCGTAAGAACAGATACGCAGTATTTT.

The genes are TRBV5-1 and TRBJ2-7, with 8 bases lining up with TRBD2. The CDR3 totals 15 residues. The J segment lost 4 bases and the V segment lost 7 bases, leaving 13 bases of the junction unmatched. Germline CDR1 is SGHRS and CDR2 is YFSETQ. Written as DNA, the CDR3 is TGCGCCAGCGGAAGAGGGAGCGGGGGTTGGTACGAGCAGTACTTC. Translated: CASGRGSGGWYEQYF.

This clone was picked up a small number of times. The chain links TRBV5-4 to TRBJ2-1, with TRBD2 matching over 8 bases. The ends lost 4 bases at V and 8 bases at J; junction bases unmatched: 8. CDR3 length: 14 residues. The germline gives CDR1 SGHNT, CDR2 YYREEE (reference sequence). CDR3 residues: CASSGTRVRDEQFF. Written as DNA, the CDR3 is TGTGCCAGCAGCGGGACTAGGGTCCGGGATGAGCAGTTCTTC.

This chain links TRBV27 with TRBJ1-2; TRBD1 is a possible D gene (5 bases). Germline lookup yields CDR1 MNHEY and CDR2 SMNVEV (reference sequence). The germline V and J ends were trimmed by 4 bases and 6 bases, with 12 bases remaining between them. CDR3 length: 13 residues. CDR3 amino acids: CASSSGGFNGYTF. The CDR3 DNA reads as TGTGCCAGCAGTTCCGGGGGGTTCAATGGCTACACCTTC.

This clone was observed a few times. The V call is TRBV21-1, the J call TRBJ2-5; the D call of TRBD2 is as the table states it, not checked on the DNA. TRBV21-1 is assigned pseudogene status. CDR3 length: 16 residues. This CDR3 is CASSNWVAWKQETQYF. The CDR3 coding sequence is TGTGCCAGCAGCAATTGGGTAGCTTGGAAGCAAGAGACCCAGTACTTC.

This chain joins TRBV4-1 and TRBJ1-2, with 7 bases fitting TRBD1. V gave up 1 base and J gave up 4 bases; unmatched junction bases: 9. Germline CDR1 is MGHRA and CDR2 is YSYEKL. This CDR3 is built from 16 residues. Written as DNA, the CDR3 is TGCGCCAGCAGCCAAGGTTTGGGACAGCTACTCTATGGCTACACCTTC. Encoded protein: CASSQGLGQLLYGYTF.

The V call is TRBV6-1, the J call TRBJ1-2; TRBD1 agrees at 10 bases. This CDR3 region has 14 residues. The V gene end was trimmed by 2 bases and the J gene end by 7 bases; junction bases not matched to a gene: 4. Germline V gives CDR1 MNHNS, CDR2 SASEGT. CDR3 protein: CASSELTGGIGYTF. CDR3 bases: TGTGCCAGCAGTGAACTGACAGGGGGCATTGGCTACACCTTC.

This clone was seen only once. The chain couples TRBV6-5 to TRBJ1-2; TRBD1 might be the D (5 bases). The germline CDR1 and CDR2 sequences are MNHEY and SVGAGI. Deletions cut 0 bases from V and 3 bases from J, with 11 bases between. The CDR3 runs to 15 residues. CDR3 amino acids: CASSYSSRVDYGYTF. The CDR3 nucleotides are TGTGCCAGCAGTTACTCGAGCAGGGTGGACTATGGCTACACCTTC.

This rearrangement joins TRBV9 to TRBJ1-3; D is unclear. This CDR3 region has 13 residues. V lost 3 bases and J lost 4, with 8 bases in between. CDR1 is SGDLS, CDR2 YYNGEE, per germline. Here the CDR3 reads CASSESTGNTIYF. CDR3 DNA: TGTGCCAGCAGCGAGTCTACCGGAAACACCATATATTTT.

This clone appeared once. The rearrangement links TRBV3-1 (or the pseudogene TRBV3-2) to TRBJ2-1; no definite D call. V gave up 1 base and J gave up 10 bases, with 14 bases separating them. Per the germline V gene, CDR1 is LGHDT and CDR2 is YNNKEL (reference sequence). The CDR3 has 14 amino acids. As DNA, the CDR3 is TGTGCCAGCAGCCAAGTAACTCCCTCCCGCGAGCAGTTCTTC. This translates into CASSQVTPSREQFF.

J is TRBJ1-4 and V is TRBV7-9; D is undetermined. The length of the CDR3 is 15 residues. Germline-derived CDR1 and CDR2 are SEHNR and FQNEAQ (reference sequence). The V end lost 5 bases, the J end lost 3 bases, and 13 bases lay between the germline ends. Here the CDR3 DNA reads TGTGCCAGCAGCCGACGAGGGCTTTCTAATGAAAAACTGTTTTTT. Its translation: CASSRRGLSNEKLFF.

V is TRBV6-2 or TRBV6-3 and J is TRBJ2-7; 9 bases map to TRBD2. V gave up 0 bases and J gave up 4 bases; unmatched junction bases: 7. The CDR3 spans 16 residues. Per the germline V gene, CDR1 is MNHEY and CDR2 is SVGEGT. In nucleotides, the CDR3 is TGTGCCAGCAGTTACTCGAAGAAGCGGGGGGTTTACGAGCAGTACTTC. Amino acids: CASSYSKKRGVYEQYF.

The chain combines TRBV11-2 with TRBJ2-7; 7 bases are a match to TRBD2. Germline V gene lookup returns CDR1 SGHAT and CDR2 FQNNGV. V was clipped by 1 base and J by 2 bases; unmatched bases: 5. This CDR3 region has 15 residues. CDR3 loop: CASSLGGDYPYEQYF. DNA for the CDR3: TGTGCCAGCAGCTTAGGGGGGGACTACCCCTACGAGCAGTACTTC.